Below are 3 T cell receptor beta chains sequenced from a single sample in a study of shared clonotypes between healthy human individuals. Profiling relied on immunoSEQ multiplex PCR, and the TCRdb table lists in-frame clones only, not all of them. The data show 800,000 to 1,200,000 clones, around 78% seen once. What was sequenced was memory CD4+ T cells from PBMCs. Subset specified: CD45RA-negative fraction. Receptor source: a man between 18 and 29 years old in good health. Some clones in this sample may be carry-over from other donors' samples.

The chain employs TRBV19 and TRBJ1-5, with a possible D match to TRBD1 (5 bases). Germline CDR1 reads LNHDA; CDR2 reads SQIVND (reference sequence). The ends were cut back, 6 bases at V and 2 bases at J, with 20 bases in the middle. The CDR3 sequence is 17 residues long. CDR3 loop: CASRTRAQGVGNQPQHF. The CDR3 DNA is TGTGCCAGTAGAACTCGGGCGCAGGGAGTAGGCAATCAGCCCCAGCATTTT. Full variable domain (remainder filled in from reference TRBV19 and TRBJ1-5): DGGITQSPKYLFRKEGQNVTLSCEQNLNHDAMYWYRQDPGQGLRLIYYSQIVNDFQKGDIAEGYSVSREKKESFPLTVTSAQKNPTAFYLCASRTRAQGVGNQPQHFGDGTRLSIL.

CDR3 region: CASSFPFHQGAGPGELFF. CDR3 coding DNA: TGTGCCAGCAGTTTTCCCTTTCATCAGGGTGCGGGCCCCGGGGAGCTGTTTTTT. The genes are TRBV27 and TRBJ2-2; either TRBD1 or TRBD2 may fit D (5 bases each). Looked up from germline, CDR1 is MNHEY and CDR2 is SMNVEV (reference sequence). The CDR3 has 18 residues. V was clipped by 3 bases and J by 6 bases, with 23 bases between them.

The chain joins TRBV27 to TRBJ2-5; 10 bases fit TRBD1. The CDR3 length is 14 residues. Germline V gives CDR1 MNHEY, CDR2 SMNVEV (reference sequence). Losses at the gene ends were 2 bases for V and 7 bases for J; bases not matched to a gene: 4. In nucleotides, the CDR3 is TGTGCCAGCAGTTTAACCCGGGACAGGGGGACCCAGTACTTC. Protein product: CASSLTRDRGTQYF.